These T cell receptor beta chains were read from a single sample in a study of shared clonotypes between healthy human individuals. Sequenced by immunoSEQ multiplex PCR; TCRdb stores in-frame clones only, minus some. The sample consists of hundreds of thousands of clones, approximately 96% of them appearing once. What was sequenced was naive CD8+ T cells sorted from blood. These receptors were collected from a woman younger than 45 in good health. The CDR3 runs from the conserved cysteine through the conserved F or W.

J: TRBJ1-1
V: TRBV6-1
CDR3: CASSDTTVIWVAEAFF

J: TRBJ1-5
V: TRBV9
CDR3: CASSQYRGGQPQHF

J: TRBJ1-2
V: TRBV27
CDR3: CASSSPGGGYTF

J: TRBJ2-7
V: TRBV11-2
CDR3: CASSLVSGWIYEQYF

J: TRBJ2-3
V: TRBV27
CDR3: CASYSEWPSTDTQYF

J: TRBJ1-1
V: TRBV11-2
CDR3: CASSLAGGRTEAFF

J: .
V: TRBV29-1
CDR3: CSVEVPGGVTYEQYF

J: TRBJ1-1
V: TRBV6-1
CDR3: CASSEMSPPLNTEAFF

J: TRBJ2-7
V: TRBV28
CDR3: CASSLPTTSGISYEQYF

J: TRBJ1-4
V: TRBV14
CDR3: CASSQGALNEKLFF

J: TRBJ2-1
V: TRBV5-6
CDR3: CASSSMDRRIYNEQFF

J: TRBJ2-7
V: TRBV19
CDR3: CASSRLTGTGDEQYF

J: TRBJ2-5
V: TRBV14
CDR3: CASSQLGALQETQYF

J: TRBJ2-2
V: TRBV15
CDR3: CATSRPGGGHGELFF

J: TRBJ2-1
V: TRBV6-4
CDR3: CASPSLTYNEQFF

J: TRBJ1-3
V: TRBV27
CDR3: CASSLGGSGNTIYF

J: TRBJ2-7
V: TRBV15
CDR3: CATSREGTSGDEQYF

J: TRBJ2-1
V: TRBV29-1
CDR3: CSFSGTSGHFSYNEQFF

J: TRBJ1-1
V: TRBV27
CDR3: CASSLAPGNTEAFF

J: TRBJ2-1
V: TRBV13
CDR3: CASSWKGYSYNEQFF

J: TRBJ1-1
V: TRBV11-1
CDR3: CASSLGTGTEAFF

J: TRBJ1-1
V: TRBV7-9
CDR3: CASTDATMNTEAFF

J: TRBJ2-3
V: TRBV25-1
CDR3: CASSGTGERSGGTDTQYF

J: TRBJ2-5
V: TRBV25-1
CDR3: CASSDGVGETQYF

J: TRBJ2-5
V: TRBV28
CDR3: CASSLLPGMRQETQYF

J: TRBJ2-7
V: TRBV4-1
CDR3: CASSQDSTGGYYEQYF

J: TRBJ2-1
V: TRBV5-1
CDR3: CASSRPLEGVNEQFF

J: TRBJ1-5
V: TRBV2
CDR3: CASRWGTGDQPQHF

J: TRBJ2-7
V: TRBV4-2
CDR3: CASGVFPGSPEQYF

J: TRBJ2-7
V: TRBV9
CDR3: CASSPGITYEQYF

J: TRBJ2-7
V: TRBV6-1
CDR3: CASSASYEQYF

J: TRBJ1-5
V: TRBV28
CDR3: CASSPRTVGNQPQHF

J: TRBJ1-3
V: TRBV19
CDR3: CASSDPWTGSGNTIYF

J: TRBJ2-7
V: TRBV7-8
CDR3: CASSPRGQGYDEQYF

J: TRBJ1-2
V: TRBV28
CDR3: CASSFSPGGIPPSVGYTF

J: TRBJ2-7
V: TRBV4-1
CDR3: CASSQSPFSYEQYF

J: TRBJ2-7
V: TRBV2
CDR3: CASTSRAISYEQYF